A selection of T cell receptor beta chains follows, all from one sample in a study of PD-1 blockade in mismatch repair-deficient tumors. Method: immunoSEQ multiplex PCR; TCRdb's copy keeps in-frame clones and lacks some. Of about 100,000 clones in the sample, 82% are singletons; the top ten hold roughly 6.3%. The sample consisted of peripheral blood, taken roughly 36 weeks after starting pembrolizumab. These receptors all stem from an adult with mismatch repair-deficient cancer. The CDR3 runs from the conserved cysteine through the conserved F or W. The D gene is left open where the match is weak. The size entry is marked missing in some rows and otherwise reads once, few, many or a size class.

D | J | V | size | DNA | CDR3
NA | TRBJ2-2 | TRBV7-8 | NA | TGTGCCAGCAGGGGTAAGGGAAGAGACACCGGGGAGCTGTTTTTT | CASRGKGRDTGELFF
NA | TRBJ1-1 | TRBV28 | NA | TGTGCCAGCACCTTAGGGGTGTTCACTGAAGCTTTCTTT | CASTLGVFTEAFF
NA | TRBJ2-3 | TRBV10-3 | NA | TGTGCCATCAGTGAGGTTCTCAACACAGATACGCAGTATTTT | CAISEVLNTDTQYF
NA | TRBJ2-3 | TRBV5-6 | NA | TGTGCCAGCAGCTTGGCCGGCGATGTTGTCACAGATACGCAGTATTTT | CASSLAGDVVTDTQYF
TRBD2 | TRBJ2-3 | TRBV7-2 | NA | TGTGCCAGCAGCTACAGACTAGCGGGAGGCACAGATACGCAGTATTTT | CASSYRLAGGTDTQYF
NA | TRBJ2-6 | TRBV7-8 | NA | TGTGCCAGCAGCCCGAATCTCTCTGGGGCCAACGTCCTGACTTTC | CASSPNLSGANVLTF
NA | TRBJ2-1 | TRBV2 | NA | TGTGCCAGCTCTCCGGACAGAGGAGACAATGAGCAGTTCTTC | CASSPDRGDNEQFF
NA | TRBJ2-5 | TRBV7-9 | NA | TGTGCCAGCAGCGCGACGCGGGGCCCGCTGGAGACCCAGTACTTC | CASSATRGPLETQYF
TRBD1 | TRBJ1-3 | TRBV19 | NA | TGTGCCAGTAGTACGGGGACAGGCTACTCTGGAAACACCATATATTTT | CASSTGTGYSGNTIYF
TRBD1 | TRBJ2-1 | TRBV29-1 | NA | TGCAGCGTGGCCGGGACAGATGAGCAGTTCTTC | CSVAGTDEQFF
TRBD2 | TRBJ2-1 | TRBV9 | once | TGTGCCAGCAGCGCCCCCCGTACTAGCGGGATCTACAATGAGCAGTTCTTC | CASSAPRTSGIYNEQFF
TRBD2 | TRBJ2-3 | TRBV9 | NA | TGTGCCAGCAGCGCTCTGGGACTAGCGGGAAACACAGATACGCAGTATTTT | CASSALGLAGNTDTQYF
TRBD1 | TRBJ1-2 | TRBV19 | NA | TGTGCCGGAAAACTACAGGGGGCGCAGGGCTACACCTTC | CAGKLQGAQGYTF
NA | TRBJ1-1 | TRBV27 | NA | TGTGCCAGCAGTCGGGGGAGTGGCCGGAACACTGAAGCTTTCTTT | CASSRGSGRNTEAFF
NA | TRBJ2-5 | TRBV5-6 | few | TGTGCCAGCAGCTCAGGAGCGGCTCAAGAGACCCAGTACTTC | CASSSGAAQETQYF
NA | TRBJ2-3 | TRBV2 | NA | TGTGCCAGCAGTGATACGGGAGTGGGAGATACGCAGTATTTT | CASSDTGVGDTQYF
NA | TRBJ2-1 | TRBV7-2 | NA | TGTGCCAGCAGCCTATATAGTACCTACAATGAGCAGTTCTTC | CASSLYSTYNEQFF
NA | TRBJ2-3 | TRBV15 | NA | TGTGCCACCAGCAGAGTGGGTGCGAGAGGCACAGATACGCAGTATTTT | CATSRVGARGTDTQYF
NA | TRBJ2-1 | TRBV7-9 | NA | TGTGCCAGCAGCCTAGGAGCCCTGATTCCGTTCTTC | CASSLGALIPFF
NA | TRBJ2-5 | TRBV2 | once | TGTGCCAGCAGTCGGAACGGGAACCAAGAGACCCAGTACTTC | CASSRNGNQETQYF
TRBD2 | TRBJ2-1 | TRBV29-1 | NA | TGCAGCGTTGCCGGGACTAGCGGGATTGGTGAGCAGTTCTTC | CSVAGTSGIGEQFF
TRBD1 | TRBJ1-2 | TRBV5-1 | NA | TGCGCCAGCAGCCCCGGGGGGGGACAGAACTATGGCTACACCTTC | CASSPGGGQNYGYTF
NA | TRBJ2-7 | TRBV14 | NA | TGTGCCAGCAGCCAAGACACGGGTTCCTACGAGCAGTACTTC | CASSQDTGSYEQYF
TRBD1 | TRBJ2-7 | TRBV6-1 | NA | TGTGCCAGCAGTGAGAGACAGGGGCAGTACGAGCAGTACTTC | CASSERQGQYEQYF
NA | TRBJ2-3 | TRBV28 | NA | TGTGCCAGCAGTCTTAGCACAGATACGCAGTATTTT | CASSLSTDTQYF
NA | TRBJ1-4 | TRBV5-1 | NA | TGCGCCAGCAGCTTGGGGCCGAGGGGAGGAAAACTGTTTTTT | CASSLGPRGGKLFF
TRBD1 | TRBJ1-2 | TRBV27 | NA | TGTGCCAGCAGTCCGGGAGGACAGGGATGGGGCTATGGCTACACCTTC | CASSPGGQGWGYGYTF
NA | TRBJ2-3 | TRBV6-6 | once | TGTGCCAGCAGTTACTCCCACGGGACAGATACGCAGTATTTT | CASSYSHGTDTQYF
TRBD1 | TRBJ2-7 | TRBV11-2 | NA | TGTGCCAGCAGCTTAGATCTGGGACAGGTCTTGAACGAGCAGTACTTC | CASSLDLGQVLNEQYF
TRBD1 | TRBJ2-2 | TRBV12-5 | NA | TGTGCTAGTGGTTTTTTAGTAGGACAGGGGGGTACCGGGGAGCTGTTTTTT | CASGFLVGQGGTGELFF
NA | TRBJ2-3 | TRBV5-1 | NA | TGCGCCAGCAGCACCCAGGGTTGGCCAGATACGCAGTATTTT | CASSTQGWPDTQYF
NA | TRBJ2-6 | TRBV7-8 | NA | TGTGCCAGCAGCTTAATATCAGGGACTGGGGCCAACGTCCTGACTTTC | CASSLISGTGANVLTF
TRBD1 | TRBJ1-1 | TRBV6-5 | NA | TGTGCCAGCAGTTACCCAGGGGGCACTGAAGCTTTCTTT | CASSYPGGTEAFF
NA | TRBJ1-2 | TRBV19 | few | TGTGCCAGTAGTATACGGGCAGCTAACTATGGCTACACCTTC | CASSIRAANYGYTF
TRBD1 | TRBJ1-1 | TRBV12-5 | NA | TGTGCTAGTGGTTTGGAGCTGGGACAGGGAAACACTGAAGCTTTCTTT | CASGLELGQGNTEAFF
NA | TRBJ1-5 | TRBV6-5 | NA | TGTGCCAGCAGTCGGACACCCCGTAATCAGCCCCAGCATTTT | CASSRTPRNQPQHF
NA | TRBJ1-2 | TRBV4-1 | NA | TGCGCCAGCAGCCCCTCCTTGGGGGGCGCGGGTAACTATGGCTACACCTTC | CASSPSLGGAGNYGYTF
NA | TRBJ1-2 | TRBV2 | few | TGTGCCAGCAGTGAAGCTTTTGGCTACACCTTC | CASSEAFGYTF
NA | TRBJ1-5 | TRBV6-5 | once | TGTGCCAGCAGACCAGGGATTTTCCAGCCCCAGCATTTT | CASRPGIFQPQHF
TRBD2 | TRBJ2-1 | TRBV5-1 | NA | TGCGCCAGCAGCTTGGAACTAGCGGGGCTCTACAATGAGCAGTTCTTC | CASSLELAGLYNEQFF
NA | TRBJ1-2 | TRBV19 | few | TGTGCCAGTAGTATAGATGTTAGGGCAGGGGTCTATGGCTACACCTTC | CASSIDVRAGVYGYTF
TRBD2 | TRBJ2-7 | TRBV10-3 | few | TGTGCCATCAGTGACTCTACTAGACTAGCGGGAAGTGAGCAGTACTTC | CAISDSTRLAGSEQYF
NA | TRBJ1-1 | TRBV30 | NA | TGTGCCTGGAGTGTACAACCGGGAGCTGAAGCTTTCTTT | CAWSVQPGAEAFF
NA | TRBJ1-5 | TRBV19 | NA | TGTGCCAGTAGTGGGACGTATAGCAATCAGCCCCAGCATTTT | CASSGTYSNQPQHF
NA | TRBJ2-1 | TRBV27 | NA | TGTGCCAGCACATGGAGAGGGGGCAATGAGCAGTTCTTC | CASTWRGGNEQFF
NA | TRBJ1-1 | TRBV18 | NA | TGTGCCAGCTCACCACCGGGAGGGTGGTCTGAAGCTTTCTTT | CASSPPGGWSEAFF
NA | TRBJ1-1 | TRBV7-9 | NA | TGTGCCAGCAGCTTATCTAATGGGCGGTCTGAAGCTTTCTTT | CASSLSNGRSEAFF
NA | TRBJ1-3 | TRBV7-6 | once | TGTGCCAGCAGCTCCGCCGTGGGAAACACCATATATTTT | CASSSAVGNTIYF
TRBD1 | TRBJ1-4 | TRBV5-4 | NA | TGTGCCAGCAGCTTTGACAGGGGAGCGTCGGAAAAACTGTTTTTT | CASSFDRGASEKLFF
NA | TRBJ1-2 | TRBV5-1 | NA | TGCGCCAGCTGTCAGGGTTTTGGTTTTCCATCAGGCTACACCTTC | CASCQGFGFPSGYTF
NA | TRBJ1-1 | TRBV4-2 | once | TGTGCCAGCAGCCAAGGGGGGGGGATTGCCACTGAAGCTTTCTTT | CASSQGGGIATEAFF
NA | TRBJ2-1 | TRBV5-1 | NA | TGCGCCAGCAGCTGGGGGGAGGATGGGTACAATGAGCAGTTCTTC | CASSWGEDGYNEQFF
NA | TRBJ2-6 | TRBV30 | NA | TGTGCCTGGAGTGCGGGGTTATCTGGGGCCAACGTCCTGACTTTC | CAWSAGLSGANVLTF